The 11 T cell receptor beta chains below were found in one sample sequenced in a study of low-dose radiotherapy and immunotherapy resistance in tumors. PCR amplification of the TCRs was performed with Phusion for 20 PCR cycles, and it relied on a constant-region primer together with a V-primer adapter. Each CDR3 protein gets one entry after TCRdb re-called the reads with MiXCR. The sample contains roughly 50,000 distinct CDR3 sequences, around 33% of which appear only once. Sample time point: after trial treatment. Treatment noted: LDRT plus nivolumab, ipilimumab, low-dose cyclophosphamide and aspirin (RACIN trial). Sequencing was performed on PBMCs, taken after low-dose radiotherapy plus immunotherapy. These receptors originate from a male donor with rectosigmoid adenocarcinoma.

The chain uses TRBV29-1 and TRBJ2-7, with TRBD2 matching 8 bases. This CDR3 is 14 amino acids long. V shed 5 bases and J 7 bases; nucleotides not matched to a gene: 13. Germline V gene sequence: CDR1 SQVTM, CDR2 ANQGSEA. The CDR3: CSVRSGSGEREQYF. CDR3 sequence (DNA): TGCAGCGTTAGAAGCGGGAGTGGTGAGAGAGAGCAGTACTTC.

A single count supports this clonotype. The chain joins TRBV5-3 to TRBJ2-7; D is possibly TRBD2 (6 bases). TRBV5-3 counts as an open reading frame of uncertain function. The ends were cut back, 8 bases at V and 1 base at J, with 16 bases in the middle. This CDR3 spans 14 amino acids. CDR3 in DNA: TGTGCCAGCAGCGGGCCGGGGCGGTCCTACGAGCAGTACTTC. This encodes CASSGPGRSYEQYF.

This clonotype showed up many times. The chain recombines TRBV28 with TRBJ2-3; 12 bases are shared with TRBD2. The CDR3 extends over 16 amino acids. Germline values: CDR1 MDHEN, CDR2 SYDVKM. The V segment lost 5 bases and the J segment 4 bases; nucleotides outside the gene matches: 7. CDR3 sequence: CASSTQLAGGADTQYF. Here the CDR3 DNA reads TGTGCCAGCAGTACCCAACTAGCGGGAGGCGCAGATACGCAGTATTTT.

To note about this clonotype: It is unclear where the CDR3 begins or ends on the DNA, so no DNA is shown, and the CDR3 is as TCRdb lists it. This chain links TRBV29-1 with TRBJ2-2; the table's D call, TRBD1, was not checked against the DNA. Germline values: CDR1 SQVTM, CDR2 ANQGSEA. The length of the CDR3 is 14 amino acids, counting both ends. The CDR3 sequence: CIGQGFSGELFFFF.

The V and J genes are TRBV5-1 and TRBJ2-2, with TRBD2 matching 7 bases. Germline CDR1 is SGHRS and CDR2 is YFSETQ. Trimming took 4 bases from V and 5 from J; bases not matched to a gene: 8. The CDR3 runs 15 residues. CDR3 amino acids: CASSRTSDPTGELFF. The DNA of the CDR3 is TGCGCCAGCAGCCGTACTAGCGACCCAACCGGGGAGCTGTTTTTT.

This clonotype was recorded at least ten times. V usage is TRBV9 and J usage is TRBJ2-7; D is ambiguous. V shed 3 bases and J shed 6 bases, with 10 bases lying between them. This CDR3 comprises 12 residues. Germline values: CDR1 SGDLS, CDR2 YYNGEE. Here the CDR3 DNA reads TGTGCCAGCAGCGGTAGTTGGGGCGAGCAGTACTTC. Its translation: CASSGSWGEQYF.

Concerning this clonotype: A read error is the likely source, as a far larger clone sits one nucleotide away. In DNA, the CDR3 is TGTGCCATCAGTGAGTCGAGCCCGGGACAGGGTTACAATGAGCAGTACTTC. As protein: CAISESSPGQGYNEQYF. This chain uses TRBV10-3 with TRBJ2-5; 9 bases map to TRBD1. V trimming: 0 bases; J trimming: 11 bases; junction bases outside the gene matches: 16. CDR3 length: 17 amino acids. Germline CDR1 and CDR2: ENHRY and SYGVKD.

CDR3 coding DNA: TGTGCCAGCAGATCGACAGGGTATAGCAATCAGCCCCAGCATTTT. This encodes CASRSTGYSNQPQHF. The chain combines TRBV27 with TRBJ1-5; 7 bases agree with TRBD1. CDR1 and CDR2 from the germline V gene are MNHEY and SMNVEV (reference sequence). CDR3 length: 15 amino acids. The trim removed 6 bases at V and 0 bases at J, leaving 5 bases unmatched.

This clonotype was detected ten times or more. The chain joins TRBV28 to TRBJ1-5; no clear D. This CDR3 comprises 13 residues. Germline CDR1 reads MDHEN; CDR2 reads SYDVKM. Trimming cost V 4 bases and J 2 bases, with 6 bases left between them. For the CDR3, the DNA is TGTGCCAGCAGTTGGGATGGCAATCAGCCCCAGCATTTT. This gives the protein CASSWDGNQPQHF. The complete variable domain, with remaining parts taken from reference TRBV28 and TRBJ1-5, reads DVKVTQSSRYLVKRTGEKVFLECVQDMDHENMFWYRQDPGLGLRLIYFSYDVKMKEKGDIPEGYSVSREKKERFSLILESASTNQTSMYLCASSWDGNQPQHFGDGTRLSIL.

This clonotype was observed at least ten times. The CDR3 bases are TGTGCCAGCAGGATAGGGGGGGCTAGCGTGGAGACCCAGTACTTC. Translated: CASRIGGASVETQYF. The chain recombines TRBV7-2 with TRBJ2-5; a weak D match, TRBD2 (7 bases). V lost 6 bases, J lost 5 bases, and 19 bases lay in between. Looked up from germline, CDR1 is SGHTA and CDR2 is FQGNSA. The CDR3 loop spans 15 amino acids. The variable domain in full, completed from reference TRBV7-2 and TRBJ2-5, reads GAGVSQSPSNKVTEKGKDVELRCDPISGHTALYWYRQSLGQGLEFLIYFQGNSAPDKSGLPSDRFSAERTGGSVSTLTIQRTQQEDSAVYLCASRIGGASVETQYFGPGTRLLVL.

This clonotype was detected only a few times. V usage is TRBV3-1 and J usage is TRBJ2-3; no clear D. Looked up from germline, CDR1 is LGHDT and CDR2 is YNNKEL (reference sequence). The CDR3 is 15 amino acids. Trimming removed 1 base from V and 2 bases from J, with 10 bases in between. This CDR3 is CASSQVKPITDTQYF. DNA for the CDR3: TGTGCCAGCAGCCAAGTGAAGCCCATCACAGATACGCAGTATTTT.